This is a list of T cell receptor beta chains from one sample in a study of shared clonotypes between healthy human individuals. TCRdb's table, derived via immunoSEQ multiplex PCR, lists solely in-frame clones and lacks some. The data show about 960,000 clones, with roughly 72% seen just once and approximately 1.5% held by the top ten. The specimen sequenced was memory CD4+ T cells sorted from blood. All receptors come from a man between 18 and 29 years old in good health. The CDR3 runs from the conserved cysteine through the conserved F or W. D genes are given only for firm matches. The size of a clone is reported for some rows only, either as once, few or many, or as a class for expanded clones.

v_call	clone_size	cdr3_length	j_call	d_call	cdr3_nt	cdr3_aa
TRBV28	-	16	TRBJ1-6	-	TGTGCCAGCAGTACAGCCGGGACCGCTATAGGTTCACCCCTCCACTTT	CASSTAGTAIGSPLHF
TRBV21-1	-	17	TRBJ2-7	-	TGTGCCAGCAGCAAGGGGGTCGAGGACCTACTGACCTACGAGCAGTACTTC	CASSKGVEDLLTYEQYF
TRBV10-1	-	14	TRBJ1-1	-	TGCGCCAGCAGTGAGTCGTTGAAGGGAACTGAAGCTTTCTTT	CASSESLKGTEAFF
TRBV6-6	-	15	TRBJ1-1	TRBD1	TGTGCCAGCAGTCACCGGACAGGGGGGAACACTGAAGCTTTCTTT	CASSHRTGGNTEAFF
TRBV6-1	-	14	TRBJ2-6	TRBD1	TGTGCCAGCACAGGGGGTGTTGGGGCCAACGTCCTGACTTTC	CASTGGVGANVLTF
TRBV4-3	-	16	TRBJ2-1	-	TGCGCCAGCAGCCAAGCCTGGAGGGGGTCCTACAATGAGCAGTTCTTC	CASSQAWRGSYNEQFF
TRBV9	-	14	TRBJ2-7	-	TGTGCCAGCAGCGTAGGGGACCGCTTAGCCGAGCAGTACTTC	CASSVGDRLAEQYF
TRBV28	-	15	TRBJ2-5	TRBD1	TGTGCCAGCAGGTTGCGGGACAGGTACCAAGAGACCCAGTACTTC	CASRLRDRYQETQYF
TRBV19	-	14	TRBJ2-7	-	TGTGCCACCTCAACCGGACAGCAGCCCTACGAGCAGTACTTC	CATSTGQQPYEQYF
TRBV5-4	-	14	TRBJ2-7	TRBD1	TGTGCCAGCACCCCGGACAGGGGGTTTGGCGAGCAGTACTTC	CASTPDRGFGEQYF
TRBV6-5	few	16	TRBJ1-1	-	TGTGCCAGCAGTTACTCGAGCGCCCGGGGGAGGGCTGAAGCTTTCTTT	CASSYSSARGRAEAFF
TRBV10-3	-	11	TRBJ1-2	-	TGTGCCATCATGGAGGACTATGGCTACACCTTC	CAIMEDYGYTF
TRBV29-1	few	13	TRBJ2-2	-	TGCAGCTTTGAACGGGGTCATATCGGGGAGCTGTTTTTT	CSFERGHIGELFF
TRBV6-6	-	15	TRBJ2-3	TRBD2	TGTGCCAGCTCGATTCCCGGGGGGGCTGCAGATACGCAGTATTTT	CASSIPGGAADTQYF
TRBV4-1	-	14	TRBJ2-2	TRBD1	TGCGCCAGCAGCCGGTCGACAGGGATCGGGGAGCTGTTTTTT	CASSRSTGIGELFF
TRBV9	many	14	TRBJ2-7	TRBD1	TGTGCCAGCAGCGCCAGGGGGCTCATAAGCGAGCAGTACTTC	CASSARGLISEQYF